A single sample gave rise to the 17 T cell receptor beta chains below, sequenced in a study of cytomegalovirus exposure and HLA in healthy donors. The PCR had 60 Vbeta and 13 Jbeta primers. Data came from immunoSEQ multiplex PCR; TCRdb stores just in-frame clones and leaves some out. The sample yields roughly 120,000 clones, around 75% seen once. The source material was PBMCs. These receptor sequences come from a man between 60 and 75 years old in good health and CMV-seropositive.

The CDR3, as DNA: TGCGCCAGCAGCTTGCTCAGGGCGAGCGGGGAATACAATGAGCAGTTCTTC. This codes for CASSLLRASGEYNEQFF. The rearrangement links TRBV5-1 to TRBJ2-1, with 7 bases identical to TRBD2. The germline CDR1 and CDR2 sequences are SGHRS and YFSETQ. The V and J ends lost 1 base and 4 bases, in that order; junction bases with no gene match: 11. This CDR3 is built from 17 residues.

The rearrangement links TRBV5-4 to TRBJ2-7; 12 bases are a match to TRBD1. Germline V gives CDR1 SGHNT, CDR2 YYREEE (reference sequence). The V and J ends lost 4 bases and 5 bases, in that order; junction bases with no gene match: 10. The CDR3 extends over 16 amino acids. DNA for the CDR3: TGTGCCAGCAGCCAGTCTCCGGGACAGGGGGCGGACGAGCAGTACTTC. Translating it yields CASSQSPGQGADEQYF.

With respect to this clone: One end of the junction varies from germline; a read error may be responsible. This chain connects TRBV7-9 to TRBJ2-7, with a tentative D call TRBD1 (6 bases). Germline CDR1 and CDR2: SEHNR and FQNEAQ (reference sequence). The CDR3 sequence is 13 residues long. CDR3 nucleotides: TGTGCCAGCAGCCTAGCAGGGGCCAGAGAGCAGTACTTC. This translates into CASSLAGAREQYF.

The chain recombines TRBV5-1 with TRBJ1-1, with TRBD1 matching over 8 bases. Germline lookup yields CDR1 SGHRS and CDR2 YFSETQ. The CDR3 is made up of 15 amino acids. V trimming: 2 bases; J trimming: 8 bases; junction bases outside the gene matches: 11. CDR3 protein: CASSFGQGTLSEAFF. CDR3 nucleotides: TGCGCCAGCAGCTTCGGACAGGGTACCCTGTCCGAAGCTTTCTTT.

The chain has TRBV11-1 and TRBJ2-7; D not resolved. This CDR3 is 14 amino acids long. Per the germline V gene, CDR1 is SGHAT and CDR2 is FQDESV (reference sequence). The V and J ends lost 4 bases and 2 bases respectively, with 12 bases between them. The CDR3 DNA follows: TGTGCCAGCAGCTCCAGTCTTAAAACCTACGAGCAGTACTTC. It translates to CASSSSLKTYEQYF.

A remark on this clone: The sample has other DNA sequences that encode this CDR3 too. Here the CDR3 DNA reads TGCGCCAGCAGCACCCAGGGTAGGGGGACTGAAGCTTTCTTT. As protein: CASSTQGRGTEAFF. The gene calls are TRBV5-1 and TRBJ1-1; D is perhaps TRBD1 (6 bases). V was pared by 4 bases and J by 5 bases, with 15 bases between. The CDR3 totals 14 residues. Germline V gives CDR1 SGHRS, CDR2 YFSETQ.

CDR3 coding DNA: TGTGCCAGCAGCGAGGGGGGCAGGGGGTATACGCAGTATTTT. Translated: CASSEGGRGYTQYF. The chain recombines TRBV5-6 with TRBJ2-3; TRBD1 might be the D (7 bases). This CDR3 is 14 amino acids long. Trimming cost V 4 bases and J 7 bases, with 16 bases left between them. Germline values: CDR1 SGHDT, CDR2 YYEEEE.

The rearrangement joins TRBV7-8 to TRBJ2-2; D possibly corresponds to TRBD1 (5 bases). Between the trimmed V and J ends, which lost 1 base and 9 bases, there was a span of 18 bases. Germline V CDR1 and CDR2: SGHVS, FQNEAQ. CDR3 length: 16 residues. The CDR3 DNA follows: TGTGCCAGCAGCTTAGTCTCAGGGCCTCTATTGAGGGAGCTGTTTTTT. This translates into CASSLVSGPLLRELFF.

This clone was detected only a few times. CDR3 nucleotides: TGTGCCAGTAGCCCAGGACAGTTCCGAGGTTCACCCCTCCACTTT. This encodes CASSPGQFRGSPLHF. This rearrangement joins TRBV19 to TRBJ1-6; D may be TRBD1 (6 bases). The ends were cut back, 6 bases at V and 9 bases at J, with 18 bases in the middle. The CDR3 totals 15 residues. The germline V gene has CDR1 LNHDA and CDR2 SQIVND (reference sequence).

A few counts support this clone. The V and J genes are TRBV18 and TRBJ1-4; TRBD1 matches at 7 bases. Trimming cost V 3 bases and J 2 bases; bases outside gene matches: 0. This CDR3 spans 14 amino acids. The germline CDR1 and CDR2 sequences are KGHSH and LQKENI. The DNA of the CDR3 is TGTGCCAGCTCACCGGACAGGACTAATGAAAAACTGTTTTTT. Translated, it gives CASSPDRTNEKLFF.

The CDR3 DNA follows: TGTGCCAGCAGCTCCGTGGAGGCCGCGAGGACTGAAGCTTTCTTT. Amino acid sequence: CASSSVEAARTEAFF. This chain uses TRBV7-9 with TRBJ1-1, with unresolved D. V lost 4 bases, J lost 5 bases, and 17 bases lay in between. Germline V gives CDR1 SEHNR, CDR2 FQNEAQ (reference sequence). The CDR3 has 15 residues.

The gene calls are TRBV19 and TRBJ1-2; D is ambiguous. CDR1 is LNHDA and CDR2 is SQIVND in the germline V gene (reference sequence). V lost 3 bases and J 8 bases, leaving 19 bases between the germline ends. The CDR3 covers 15 residues. The CDR3 DNA sequence: TGTGCCAGTAGTATCGACCGGAGGGTGGGAATCGGCTACACCTTC. This gives the protein CASSIDRRVGIGYTF.

This sequence joins TRBV9 and TRBJ1-1, with D unresolved. The CDR3 totals 14 residues. Trimming left V 0 bases short and J 5 bases short, with 11 bases between. Looked up from germline, CDR1 is SGDLS and CDR2 is YYNGEE. CDR3 sequence reads: CASSVGWRDTEAFF. As DNA, the CDR3 is TGTGCCAGCAGCGTAGGGTGGAGGGATACTGAAGCTTTCTTT.

This clone has a handful of counts. The chain recombines TRBV2 with TRBJ2-3, with 9 bases that match TRBD1. V lost 5 bases to trimming and J lost 4 bases; unmatched junction nucleotides: 7. Germline lookup yields CDR1 SNHLY and CDR2 FYNNEI. This CDR3 contains 15 residues. Here the CDR3 DNA reads TGTGCCAGCAGTATCGAACAGGGGGCCTCAGATACGCAGTATTTT. Encoded protein: CASSIEQGASDTQYF.

This clone appeared a single time. The chain carries TRBV7-9 and TRBJ2-3, with D uncertain. The germline CDR1 and CDR2 sequences are SEHNR and FQNEAQ (reference sequence). Trimming removed 5 bases from V and 4 bases from J, with 22 bases in between. The CDR3 is 17 residues long. CDR3 in amino acids: CASSQVRGPFGPDTQYF. The CDR3 nucleotides read TGTGCCAGCAGCCAAGTCCGTGGGCCCTTTGGCCCAGATACGCAGTATTTT.

The count of this clone is one. This chain joins TRBV5-4 and TRBJ1-1; D is perhaps TRBD1 (5 bases). CDR1 and CDR2 (germline): SGHNT, YYREEE (reference sequence). This CDR3 comprises 14 residues. V was cut by 4 bases and J by 5 bases, with 15 bases left in between. CDR3 nucleotides: TGTGCCAGCAGCCCTACCCAGGGATATACTGAAGCTTTCTTT. Its translation is CASSPTQGYTEAFF.

This chain connects TRBV2 to TRBJ1-1; no firm D call. V was pared by 3 bases and J by 0 bases, with 5 bases between. Germline V CDR1 and CDR2: SNHLY, FYNNEI. The length of the CDR3 is 13 residues. CDR3 residues: CASSDEMNTEAFF. CDR3 bases: TGTGCCAGCAGTGACGAGATGAACACTGAAGCTTTCTTT.